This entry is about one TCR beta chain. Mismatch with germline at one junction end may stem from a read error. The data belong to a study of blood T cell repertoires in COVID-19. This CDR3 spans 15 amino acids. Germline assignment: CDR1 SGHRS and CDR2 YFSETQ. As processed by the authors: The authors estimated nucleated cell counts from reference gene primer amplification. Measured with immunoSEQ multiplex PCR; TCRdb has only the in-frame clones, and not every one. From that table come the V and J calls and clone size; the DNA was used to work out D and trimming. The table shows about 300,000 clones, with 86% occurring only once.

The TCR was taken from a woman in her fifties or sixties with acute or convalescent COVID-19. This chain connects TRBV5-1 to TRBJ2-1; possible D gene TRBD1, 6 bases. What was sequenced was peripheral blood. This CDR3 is CASSLGGQSFNEQFF. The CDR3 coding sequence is TGCGCCAGCAGCTTGGGTGGACAGTCCTTCAATGAGCAGTTCTTC.